Below are 21 T cell receptor beta chains sequenced from a single sample in a study of identifying expanded T cells in peripheral blood. Sequencing used immunoSEQ multiplex PCR; TCRdb keeps in-frame clones, though not all of them. The sample includes just over 90,000 clones, about nine tenths of them seen just once. Sequenced input: blood. The receptors originated from a person aged 18 to 69 in good health.

This chain uses TRBV5-6 with TRBJ2-1; maybe TRBD2 (5 bases). With 5 bases removed from V and 0 bases from J, the gap between germline ends came to 15 bases. The length of the CDR3 is 16 residues. The germline V gene encodes CDR1 SGHDT and CDR2 YYEEEE. CDR3 sequence (DNA): TGTGCCAGCAGTCGACCCGGGGAGCGCTCCTACAATGAGCAGTTCTTC. Amino acids: CASSRPGERSYNEQFF. Together with reference TRBV5-6 and TRBJ2-1, the CDR3 gives the full variable domain: DAGVTQSPTHLIKTRGQQVTLRCSPKSGHDTVSWYQQALGQGPQFIFQYYEEEERQRGNFPDRFSGHQFPNYSSELNVNALLLGDSALYLCASSRPGERSYNEQFFGPGTRLTVL.

This chain connects TRBV28 to TRBJ1-6; D gene unclear. The CDR3 length is 17 residues. Trimming took off 8 bases at V and 10 bases at J, with 27 bases between the two ends. Germline CDR1 is MDHEN and CDR2 is SYDVKM. CDR3 residues: CASDVTRQLTGLSPLHF. Written as DNA, the CDR3 is TGTGCCAGCGATGTTACTCGGCAACTTACCGGATTGTCACCCCTCCACTTT.

The rearrangement joins TRBV2 to TRBJ1-1, with D unclear. V was trimmed by 6 bases and J by 3 bases, leaving 11 bases between them. This CDR3 spans 13 amino acids. Germline assignment: CDR1 SNHLY and CDR2 FYNNEI. The CDR3 DNA reads TGTGCCAGCAGGGATGACGGTTACACTGAAGCTTTCTTT. Amino acid sequence: CASRDDGYTEAFF.

This chain uses TRBV5-4 with TRBJ2-7, with a tentative D call TRBD1 (5 bases). V lost 4 bases, J lost 0 bases, and 8 bases lay in between. Germline assignment: CDR1 SGHNT and CDR2 YYREEE (reference sequence). The CDR3 loop spans 13 amino acids. CDR3 bases: TGTGCCAGCAGCCTGGACAACTCCTACGAGCAGTACTTC. It encodes CASSLDNSYEQYF.

The J gene is TRBJ2-1, the V gene TRBV2; D is ambiguous. CDR1 and CDR2 (germline): SNHLY, FYNNEI. The CDR3 extends over 10 amino acids. The germline V and J ends were trimmed by 6 bases and 10 bases, with 7 bases remaining between them. The CDR3 protein is CASSETEQFF. The CDR3 DNA reads as TGTGCCAGCAGCGAGACGGAGCAGTTCTTC. The entire variable domain, with the rest obtained from reference TRBV2 and TRBJ2-1, is as follows: EPEVTQTPSHQVTQMGQEVILRCVPISNHLYFYWYRQILGQKVEFLVSFYNNEISEKSEIFDDQFSVERPDGSNFTLKIRSTKLEDSAMYFCASSETEQFFGPGTRLTVL.

V gene TRBV5-1 combines with J gene TRBJ1-5, with 8 bases matching TRBD1. The CDR3 consists of 15 residues. The germline V gene encodes CDR1 SGHRS and CDR2 YFSETQ. V shed 1 base and J 6 bases; nucleotides not matched to a gene: 6. The CDR3 protein is CASSLSGGRGQPQHF. CDR3 nucleotides: TGCGCCAGCAGCTTGTCAGGGGGCAGGGGTCAGCCCCAGCATTTT.

The CDR3 DNA follows: TGTGCCATCAGTGCACAGGGTTCTAGCAATCAGCCCCAGCATTTT. Encoded protein: CAISAQGSSNQPQHF. The chain uses TRBV10-3 and TRBJ1-5; perhaps TRBD1 as D (6 bases). This CDR3 is built from 15 residues. CDR1 and CDR2 (germline): ENHRY, SYGVKD. Trimming removed 4 bases at V and 0 bases at J, with 10 bases between.

V usage is TRBV5-1 and J usage is TRBJ1-1; TRBD1 matches 10 bases. The CDR3 runs 14 residues. The J segment lost 4 bases and the V segment lost 0 bases, leaving 0 bases of the junction unmatched. The germline V gene encodes CDR1 SGHRS and CDR2 YFSETQ. DNA for the CDR3: TGCGCCAGCAGCTTGGGACAGGGGGCCACTGAAGCTTTCTTT. Translated: CASSLGQGATEAFF.

The chain combines TRBV27 with TRBJ2-7, with TRBD1 identical over 8 bases. Germline V lookup: CDR1 MNHEY, CDR2 SMNVEV (reference sequence). The CDR3 is 14 amino acids. J lost 3 bases, V lost 6 bases, and 7 bases had no gene match. The DNA of the CDR3 is TGTGCCAGCAGACCGGGACAGGTGAACTACGAGCAGTACTTC. Amino acid sequence: CASRPGQVNYEQYF.

The J gene is TRBJ2-7, the V gene TRBV7-8; possibly TRBD1 for D (5 bases). The V gene's germline CDR1 is SGHVS and CDR2 FQNEAQ. The CDR3 runs to 16 residues. The germline V and J ends were trimmed by 4 bases and 3 bases, with 19 bases remaining between them. CDR3 sequence reads: CASSSTGTSGNYEQYF. CDR3 DNA: TGTGCCAGCAGCTCCACCGGAACCTCAGGGAACTACGAGCAGTACTTC.

The chain is built from TRBV5-1 and TRBJ1-1, with no clear D. CDR1 and CDR2 (germline): SGHRS, YFSETQ. The CDR3 consists of 13 residues. Trimming stripped 2 bases from V and 5 bases from J, with 10 bases between. CDR3 loop: CASSFQDGTEAFF. CDR3 in DNA: TGCGCCAGCAGCTTTCAGGATGGGACTGAAGCTTTCTTT.

This sequence joins TRBV6-4 and TRBJ2-6, with D perhaps matching TRBD1 (6 bases). Per the germline V gene, CDR1 is MRHNA and CDR2 is SNTAGT. This CDR3 comprises 15 residues. Trimming removed 3 bases from V and 4 bases from J, with 10 bases in between. The CDR3: CASSEQGGGANVLTF. CDR3 bases: TGTGCCAGCAGTGAACAGGGCGGAGGGGCCAACGTCCTGACTTTC.

The chain couples TRBV19 to TRBJ2-5; 13 nucleotides match TRBD2. Looked up from germline, CDR1 is LNHDA and CDR2 is SQIVND (reference sequence). V was pared by 8 bases and J by 4 bases, with 10 bases of the junction left unmatched. The CDR3 is made up of 16 amino acids. DNA of the CDR3: TGTGCCAGTTCGGAGACCGGGACTAGCGGGGCAGAGACCCAGTACTTC. Amino acid sequence: CASSETGTSGAETQYF.

This chain links TRBV5-1 with TRBJ2-6; no definite D call. Trimming took off 2 bases at V and 0 bases at J, with 12 bases between the two ends. The CDR3 has 17 residues. Germline V gives CDR1 SGHRS, CDR2 YFSETQ. The CDR3 sequence is CASSLEQPTSGANVLTF. The CDR3 DNA is TGCGCCAGCAGCTTAGAGCAGCCCACCTCTGGGGCCAACGTCCTGACTTTC.

CDR3 sequence (DNA): TGTGCCAGCAGTTGGGGACAGGGCGGCCATGGCTACACCTTC. Its protein product is CASSWGQGGHGYTF. The rearrangement joins TRBV27 to TRBJ1-2; 9 nucleotides line up with TRBD1. The CDR3 loop spans 14 amino acids. Trimming removed 4 bases from V and 6 bases from J; junction bases left unmatched: 6. Germline values: CDR1 MNHEY, CDR2 SMNVEV (reference sequence).

Written as DNA, the CDR3 is TGTGCCAGCAATGGACAGGGAGCCTACAATGAGCAGTTCTTC. It yields the protein CASNGQGAYNEQFF. The J gene is TRBJ2-1, the V gene TRBV7-9, with 8 nucleotides matching TRBD1. The length of the CDR3 is 14 residues. Trimming at V came to 7 bases and at J to 2 bases, leaving 4 bases not matched to a gene. CDR1 is SEHNR, CDR2 FQNEAQ, per germline (reference sequence).

Concerning this clone itself: One end of the junction does not line up with germline, which may come from a read error. The rearrangement links TRBV5-6 to TRBJ2-1, with D unresolved. This CDR3 is built from 15 residues. In germline, CDR1 is SGHDT, CDR2 YYEEEE. The DNA of the CDR3 is TGTGCCAGCACGGGTTTTTTCCCCTCCGACAATGAGCAGTTCTTC. Protein sequence: CASTGFFPSDNEQFF.

The rearrangement links TRBV5-1 to TRBJ2-5; TRBD2 matches at 9 bases. This CDR3 is built from 15 residues. The germline CDR1 and CDR2 sequences are SGHRS and YFSETQ. With V trimmed by 2 bases and J by 2 bases, 4 bases remained unmatched. The CDR3 DNA sequence: TGCGCCAGCAGCTTTGGAGCGGGGGGACAAGAGACCCAGTACTTC. Amino acids: CASSFGAGGQETQYF.

The chain recombines TRBV29-1 with TRBJ1-1; 7 bases match TRBD1. CDR3 size: 14 residues. Germline values: CDR1 SQVTM, CDR2 ANQGSEA. Trimming removed 6 bases from V and 2 bases from J; junction bases left unmatched: 9. The CDR3 nucleotides read TGCAGCGTGGACTCGACAGGGTTTAACACTGAAGCTTTCTTT. As protein: CSVDSTGFNTEAFF. The full variable domain, with the rest looked up from reference TRBV29-1 and TRBJ1-1, is SAVISQKPSRDICQRGTSLTIQCQVDSQVTMMFWYRQQPGQSLTLIATANQGSEATYESGFVIDKFPISRPNLTFSTLTVSNMSPEDSSIYLCSVDSTGFNTEAFFGQGTRLTVV.

J is TRBJ2-7 and V is TRBV4-2; D assignment may be TRBD1 or TRBD2 (5 bases each). The V gene lost 0 bases and the J gene lost 3 bases, with 9 bases spanning the gap. Germline-derived CDR1 and CDR2 are LGHNA and YNFKEQ. The CDR3 length is 14 residues. The CDR3 coding sequence is TGTGCCAGCAGCCAAGATGGGGGAGACTACGAGCAGTACTTC. Its protein product is CASSQDGGDYEQYF.

The J gene is TRBJ1-5, the V gene TRBV27, with 9 positions matching TRBD1. V shed 4 bases and J 0 bases; nucleotides not matched to a gene: 13. Germline V gene sequence: CDR1 MNHEY, CDR2 SMNVEV (reference sequence). The CDR3 contains 19 residues. CDR3 sequence: CASSSNHHRDRDSNQPQHF. The CDR3 nucleotides read TGTGCCAGCAGTTCAAATCATCACCGGGACAGGGATAGCAATCAGCCCCAGCATTTT.